This T cell receptor (beta chain) came from a study of cytomegalovirus exposure and HLA in healthy donors. Study information: T cells numbering about 180 million yielded around 120 million unique TCR beta sequences in an earlier analysis. Most genotyped donors, approximately 81% of some 400, had Caucasian-associated genetic ancestry.

A multiplex PCR was run with 60 Vbeta primers and 13 Jbeta primers. Only in-frame clones appear in the TCRdb table, and some are missing; sequencing was by immunoSEQ multiplex PCR. Of about 43,000 clones listed, roughly 60% are singletons. V was trimmed by 0 bases and J by 7 bases, leaving 16 bases between them. Germline loops: CDR1 SGHRS, CDR2 YFSETQ. CDR3 length: 15 residues. V and J are TRBV5-1 and TRBJ1-1; no definite D call. The sample was PBMCs. This sequence originates from a man aged 55 to 69 in good health and CMV-seropositive. The CDR3 region has the DNA TGCGCCAGCAGCTTGGAAGTCGGGAGATACGGTGAAGCTTTCTTT. Residues: CASSLEVGRYGEAFF.